The TCR beta chain under discussion was sequenced for a study of blood T cell repertoires in COVID-19. On the study more broadly: From the United States, Italy and Spain came samples of acute and convalescent COVID-19.

Trimming removed 4 bases from V and 0 bases from J, with 3 bases in between. The germline gives CDR1 LNHDA, CDR2 SQIVND (reference sequence). The CDR3 totals 12 residues. Original methodology: From reference gene primer amplification, estimates of nucleated cell counts were derived. Measured with immunoSEQ multiplex PCR; TCRdb has only the in-frame clones, and not every one. The DNA gave D and trimming, while V, J and clone size come from that table. The sample has 90,000 to 150,000 clones, about 85% seen once. The source of this sequence is an elderly man with acute or convalescent COVID-19. The chain links TRBV19 to TRBJ2-5, with D unclear. The sequencing input was peripheral blood. Written as DNA, the CDR3 is TGTGCCAGTAGTACCGACCAAGAGACCCAGTACTTC. Translating it yields CASSTDQETQYF.